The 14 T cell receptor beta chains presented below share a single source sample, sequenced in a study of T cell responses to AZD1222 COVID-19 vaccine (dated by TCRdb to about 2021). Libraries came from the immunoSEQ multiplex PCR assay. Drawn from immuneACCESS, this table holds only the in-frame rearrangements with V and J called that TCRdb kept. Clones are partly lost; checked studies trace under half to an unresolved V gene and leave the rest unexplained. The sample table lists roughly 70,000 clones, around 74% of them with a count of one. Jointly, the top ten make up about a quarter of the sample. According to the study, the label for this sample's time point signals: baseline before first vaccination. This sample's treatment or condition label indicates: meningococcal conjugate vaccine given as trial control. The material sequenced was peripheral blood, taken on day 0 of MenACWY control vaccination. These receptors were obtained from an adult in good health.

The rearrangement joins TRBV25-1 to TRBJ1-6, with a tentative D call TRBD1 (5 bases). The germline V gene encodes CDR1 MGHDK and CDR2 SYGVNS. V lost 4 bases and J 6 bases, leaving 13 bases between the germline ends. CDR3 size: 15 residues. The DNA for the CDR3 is TGTGCCAGCAGTGCCCGGGACGGAAGTAATTCACCCCTCCACTTT. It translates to CASSARDGSNSPLHF.

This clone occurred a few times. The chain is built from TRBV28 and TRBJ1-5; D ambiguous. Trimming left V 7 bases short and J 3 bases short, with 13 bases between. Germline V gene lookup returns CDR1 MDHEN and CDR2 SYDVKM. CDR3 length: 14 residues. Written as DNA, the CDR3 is TGTGCCAGCAATATCGGCAGCCTCAATCAGCCCCAGCATTTT. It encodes CASNIGSLNQPQHF. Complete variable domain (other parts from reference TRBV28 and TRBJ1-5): DVKVTQSSRYLVKRTGEKVFLECVQDMDHENMFWYRQDPGLGLRLIYFSYDVKMKEKGDIPEGYSVSREKKERFSLILESASTNQTSMYLCASNIGSLNQPQHFGDGTRLSIL.

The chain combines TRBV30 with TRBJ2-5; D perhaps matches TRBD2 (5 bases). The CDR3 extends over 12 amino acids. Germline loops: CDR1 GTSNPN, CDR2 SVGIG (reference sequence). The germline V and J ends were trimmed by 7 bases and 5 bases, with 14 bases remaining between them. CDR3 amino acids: CASGNRGETQYF. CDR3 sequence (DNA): TGTGCCTCGGGGAATCGGGGTGAGACCCAGTACTTC.

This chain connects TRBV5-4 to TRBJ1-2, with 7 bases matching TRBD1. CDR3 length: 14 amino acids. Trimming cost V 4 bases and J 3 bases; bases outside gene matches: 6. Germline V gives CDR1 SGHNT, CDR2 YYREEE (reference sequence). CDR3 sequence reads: CASSGAGTDYGYTF. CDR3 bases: TGTGCCAGCAGCGGGGCCGGGACAGACTATGGCTACACCTTC.

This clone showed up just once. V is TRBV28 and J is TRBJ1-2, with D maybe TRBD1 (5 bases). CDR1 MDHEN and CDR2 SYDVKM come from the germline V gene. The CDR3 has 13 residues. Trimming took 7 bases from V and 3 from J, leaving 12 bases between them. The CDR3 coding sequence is TGTGCCAGCAACTATGGAGGGGACTATGGCTACACCTTC. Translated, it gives CASNYGGDYGYTF.

The chain's CDR3 is CASSRDLAGGNNEQFF. CDR3 coding DNA: TGTGCCAGCAGCCGAGACCTGGCGGGAGGTAACAATGAGCAGTTCTTC. The rearrangement joins TRBV5-6 to TRBJ2-1; the match to TRBD2 covers 8 bases. CDR3 length: 16 amino acids. With V trimmed by 4 bases and J by 5 bases, 11 bases remained unmatched. Germline values: CDR1 SGHDT, CDR2 YYEEEE.

CDR3 loop: CASSLVTGDGGYTF. CDR3 DNA sequence: TGTGCCAGCAGCTTGGTGACAGGGGATGGCGGCTACACCTTC. J is TRBJ1-2 and V is TRBV5-4; 8 nucleotides agree with TRBD1. V shed 0 bases, J shed 8 bases, and the junction held 6 bases outside the gene matches. Germline lookup yields CDR1 SGHNT and CDR2 YYREEE (reference sequence). The CDR3 is 14 amino acids.

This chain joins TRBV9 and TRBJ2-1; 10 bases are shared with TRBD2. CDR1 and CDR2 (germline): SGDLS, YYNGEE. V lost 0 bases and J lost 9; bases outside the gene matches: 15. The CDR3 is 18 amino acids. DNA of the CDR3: TGTGCCAGCAGCGTAGGCTCGACGCCTAGCGGGAGAGGAGGTGAGCAGTTCTTC. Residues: CASSVGSTPSGRGGEQFF.

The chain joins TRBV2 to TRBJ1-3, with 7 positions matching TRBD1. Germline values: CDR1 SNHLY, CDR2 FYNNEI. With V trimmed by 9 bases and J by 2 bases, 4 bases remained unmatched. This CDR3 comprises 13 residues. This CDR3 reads CASKQGTGNTIYF. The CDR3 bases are TGTGCCAGTAAACAGGGGACTGGAAACACCATATATTTT.

The CDR3 nucleotides are TGTGCCTGGAGTAGGGCCGCCGGCGGTGGCTACACCTTC. It is translated as CAWSRAAGGGYTF. The chain is built from TRBV30 and TRBJ1-2; unclear D gene. This CDR3 spans 13 amino acids. The ends were cut back, 2 bases at V and 7 bases at J, with 14 bases in the middle. Germline V gene sequence: CDR1 GTSNPN, CDR2 SVGIG (reference sequence).

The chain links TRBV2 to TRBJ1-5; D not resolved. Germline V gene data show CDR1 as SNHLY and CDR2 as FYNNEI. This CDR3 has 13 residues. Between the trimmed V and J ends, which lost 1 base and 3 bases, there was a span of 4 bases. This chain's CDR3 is CASSEGFNQPQHF. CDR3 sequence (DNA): TGTGCCAGCAGTGAAGGGTTCAATCAGCCCCAGCATTTT.

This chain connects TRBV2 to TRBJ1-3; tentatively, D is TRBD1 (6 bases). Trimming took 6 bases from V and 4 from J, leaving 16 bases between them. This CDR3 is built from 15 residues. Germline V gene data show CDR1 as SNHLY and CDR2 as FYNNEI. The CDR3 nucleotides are TGTGCCAGCAGAGCAGAAGACAGGCCGGGAAACACCATATATTTT. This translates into CASRAEDRPGNTIYF. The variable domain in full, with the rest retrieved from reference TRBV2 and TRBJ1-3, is EPEVTQTPSHQVTQMGQEVILRCVPISNHLYFYWYRQILGQKVEFLVSFYNNEISEKSEIFDDQFSVERPDGSNFTLKIRSTKLEDSAMYFCASRAEDRPGNTIYFGEGSWLTVV.

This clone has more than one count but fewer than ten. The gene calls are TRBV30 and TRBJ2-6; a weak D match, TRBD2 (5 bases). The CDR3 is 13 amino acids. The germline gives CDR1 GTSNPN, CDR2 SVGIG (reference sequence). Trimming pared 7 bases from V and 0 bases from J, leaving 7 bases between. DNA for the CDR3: TGTGCCTTCGCGGGCTCTGGGGCCAACGTCCTGACTTTC. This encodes CAFAGSGANVLTF.

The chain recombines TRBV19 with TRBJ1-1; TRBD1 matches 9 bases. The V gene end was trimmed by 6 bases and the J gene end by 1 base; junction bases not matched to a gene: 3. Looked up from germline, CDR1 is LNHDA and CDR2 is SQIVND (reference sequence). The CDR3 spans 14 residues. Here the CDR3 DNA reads TGTGCCAGTAGGGACAGGGGACAGAACACTGAAGCTTTCTTT. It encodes CASRDRGQNTEAFF.